One T cell receptor (beta chain) is described in this entry. The data were taken from a study of T cells in Graves' hyperthyroidism and ophthalmopathy. RNA transcripts yielded amplified TCR beta CDR3 regions. Using the HTBI primer set, a first-round RT-PCR was run on the TCR CDR3. One entry per CDR3 protein, called by TCRdb with MiXCR from the multiplex PCR reads. The sample carries 270,000 or so distinct CDR3 sequences, less than 30% recorded once. V was pared by 6 bases and J by 9 bases, with 8 bases of the junction left unmatched. Germline values: CDR1 MDHEN, CDR2 SYDVKM. This CDR3 comprises 15 residues.

Sequenced material: blood. This receptor was obtained from a man aged 40-55 years with Graves' hyperthyroidism that later progressed to Graves' ophthalmopathy. This chain connects TRBV28 to TRBJ2-7; TRBD2 agrees at 16 bases. This chain's CDR3 is CASSPPGLAGGWQYF. CDR3 nucleotides: TGTGCCAGCAGCCCCCCGGGACTAGCGGGAGGGTGGCAGTACTTC.